These 31 T cell receptor beta chains were all obtained from the same sample, sequenced in a study of monozygotic twins with inflammatory bowel disease. TCRdb re-called the 5' RACE reads and gives one entry per CDR3 protein, without DNA. The sample table includes approximately 110,000 distinct CDR3 sequences. The sample was blood. These receptors were collected from a human donor with ulcerative colitis or Crohn's disease, or a healthy co-twin of an affected twin (not recorded which).

The genes are TRBV18 and TRBJ1-1; as DNA is missing, the TRBD1 call by TCRdb cannot be tested. From germline, CDR1 is KGHSH and CDR2 LQKENI. CDR3 length: 15 residues. CDR3 in amino acids: CASSIQGRESTEAFF.

The chain links TRBV7-7 to TRBJ2-1. The length of the CDR3 is 13 residues. CDR1 is SSHAT and CDR2 is FNYEAQ in the germline V gene (reference sequence). The CDR3 protein is CASSAWRGDEQFF.

V gene TRBV7-2 combines with J gene TRBJ1-2; TCRdb's D call of TRBD1 is untestable without DNA. CDR3 size: 16 residues. CDR1 is SGHTA and CDR2 is FQGNSA in the germline V gene. The CDR3: CASSPRGGQGPYGYTF. Looking up the rest from reference TRBV7-2 and TRBJ1-2 gives the full variable domain: GAGVSQSPSNKVTEKGKDVELRCDPISGHTALYWYRQSLGQGLEFLIYFQGNSAPDKSGLPSDRFSAERTGGSVSTLTIQRTQQEDSAVYLCASSPRGGQGPYGYTFGSGTRLTVV.

The chain uses TRBV7-8 and TRBJ2-1. The V gene's germline CDR1 is SGHVS and CDR2 FQNEAQ. This CDR3 contains 14 residues. The CDR3 protein is CASSLNSPYNEQFF. Based on the CDR3 plus reference TRBV7-8 and TRBJ2-1, the full variable domain is GAGVSQSPRYKVAKRGQDVALRCDPISGHVSLFWYQQALGQGPEFLTYFQNEAQLDKSGLPSDRFFAERPEGSVSTLKIQRTQQEDSAVYLCASSLNSPYNEQFFGPGTRLTVL.

This CDR3 is CASSFGDSDVYGYTF. V is TRBV5-1 and J is TRBJ1-2; TCRdb designates TRBD1, a call that cannot be tested without DNA. The germline V gene has CDR1 SGHRS and CDR2 YFSETQ. The CDR3 runs to 15 residues.

The chain is built from TRBV18 and TRBJ2-2; as DNA is missing, the TRBD1 call by TCRdb cannot be tested. From germline, CDR1 is KGHSH and CDR2 LQKENI. CDR3 length: 15 amino acids. This CDR3 reads CASSPGTASTGELFF. Based on the CDR3 plus reference TRBV18 and TRBJ2-2, the full variable domain is NAGVMQNPRHLVRRRGQEARLRCSPMKGHSHVYWYRQLPEEGLKFMVYLQKENIIDESGMPKERFSAEFPKEGPSILRIQQVVRGDSAAYFCASSPGTASTGELFFGEGSRLTVL.

V and J are TRBV10-2 and TRBJ1-2. Germline CDR1 WSHSY, CDR2 SAAADI. The CDR3 is 14 amino acids. The CDR3 sequence: CASSDGREDYGYTF.

This chain joins TRBV6-2 or TRBV6-3 and TRBJ2-7; TCRdb gives TRBD2 as the D gene, but with no DNA this cannot be confirmed. The length of the CDR3 is 15 residues. From germline, CDR1 is MNHEY and CDR2 SVGEGT. The CDR3 is CASSYAIGRPSEQYF.

This chain connects TRBV28 to TRBJ2-7. This CDR3 is built from 13 residues. Germline-derived CDR1 and CDR2 are MDHEN and SYDVKM. The CDR3 spells CASSLSESYEQYF.

The rearrangement links TRBV7-6 to TRBJ2-5. This CDR3 region has 13 residues. CDR1 SGHVS and CDR2 FNYEAQ come from the germline V gene. This CDR3 reads CASSLSRRETQYF. Together with reference TRBV7-6 and TRBJ2-5, the CDR3 gives the full variable domain: GAGVSQSPRYKVTKRGQDVALRCDPISGHVSLYWYRQALGQGPEFLTYFNYEAQQDKSGLPNDRFSAERPEGSISTLTIQRTEQRDSAMYRCASSLSRRETQYFGPGTRLLVL.

CDR3 residues: CASSLENNEQFF. The genes are TRBV5-6 and TRBJ2-1. This CDR3 is 12 amino acids long. Per the germline V gene, CDR1 is SGHDT and CDR2 is YYEEEE.

V and J are TRBV7-2 and TRBJ2-1; TCRdb's D gene call, TRBD1, goes unchecked for lack of DNA. Germline V gene sequence: CDR1 SGHTA, CDR2 FQGNSA. This CDR3 comprises 15 residues. CDR3 sequence: CASSRPGTGVDEQFF.

The chain employs TRBV5-1 and TRBJ1-4; TCRdb selects TRBD1, and the lack of DNA leaves this call unchecked. Per the germline V gene, CDR1 is SGHRS and CDR2 is YFSETQ. The CDR3 length is 13 residues. CDR3 amino acids: CASSLTGDEKLFF.

The chain is built from TRBV7-9 and TRBJ2-2; there is no DNA to check the TCRdb D call of TRBD1. In germline, CDR1 is SEHNR, CDR2 FQNEAQ (reference sequence). CDR3 length: 15 residues. CDR3 loop: CASSSQGLGTGELFF.

This chain links TRBV7-2 with TRBJ2-3. CDR1 is SGHTA and CDR2 is FQGNSA in the germline V gene. The CDR3 length is 14 residues. The CDR3 region is CASSLAGDTDTQYF.

The CDR3 loop reads CASSLDGEDTQYF. The V call is TRBV5-4, the J call TRBJ2-3; the D call of TRBD2 rests on TCRdb alone, since no DNA is present to check it. CDR1 and CDR2 (germline): SGHNT, YYREEE (reference sequence). This CDR3 region has 13 residues.

The V and J genes are TRBV9 and TRBJ1-1; TCRdb calls TRBD1, which cannot be checked without DNA. CDR1 and CDR2 (germline): SGDLS, YYNGEE. This CDR3 comprises 14 residues. CDR3 in amino acids: CASSVDFFPAKAFF.

The V gene is TRBV7-2, the J gene TRBJ2-3; without DNA, the TCRdb call of TRBD2 cannot be checked. The CDR3 covers 16 residues. From germline, CDR1 is SGHTA and CDR2 FQGNSA. The CDR3 loop is CASSFRGTSSLGTQYF.

The gene calls are TRBV29-1 and TRBJ2-6. Germline CDR1 SQVTM, CDR2 ANQGSEA. The CDR3 extends over 11 amino acids. The chain's CDR3 is CSVVDPDVLTF.

This chain uses TRBV29-1 with TRBJ2-5; TCRdb selects TRBD1, and the lack of DNA leaves this call unchecked. This CDR3 has 13 amino acids. Germline loops: CDR1 SQVTM, CDR2 ANQGSEA. The CDR3 loop reads CSVDDRVEETQYF. The full variable domain, completed using reference TRBV29-1 and TRBJ2-5, is SAVISQKPSRDICQRGTSLTIQCQVDSQVTMMFWYRQQPGQSLTLIATANQGSEATYESGFVIDKFPISRPNLTFSTLTVSNMSPEDSSIYLCSVDDRVEETQYFGPGTRLLVL.

The V and J genes are TRBV12-3 or TRBV12-4 and TRBJ1-5; TCRdb indicates TRBD1, and absent DNA this call remains unverified. The CDR3 is 14 residues long. CDR3 protein: CASSPGIVDQPQHF.

V and J are TRBV20-1 and TRBJ1-1; TCRdb reports TRBD1, a call that lacks DNA to check it against. The length of the CDR3 is 15 residues. Germline V gene sequence: CDR1 DFQATT, CDR2 SNEGSKA (reference sequence). The CDR3 sequence is CSARGTGRLNTEAFF.

The CDR3 reads CSVAPDWWEGDEQYF. The chain links TRBV29-1 to TRBJ2-7; with no DNA, the TCRdb D assignment of TRBD2 cannot be verified. The CDR3 sequence is 15 residues long. Germline V gene sequence: CDR1 SQVTM, CDR2 ANQGSEA.

The chain couples TRBV7-6 to TRBJ2-5; with no DNA, the TCRdb D assignment of TRBD1 cannot be verified. The CDR3 totals 14 residues. Per germline, CDR1 SGHVS and CDR2 FNYEAQ. The CDR3 loop reads CASSLRGPQETQYF. The whole variable domain, remainder taken from reference TRBV7-6 and TRBJ2-5, is GAGVSQSPRYKVTKRGQDVALRCDPISGHVSLYWYRQALGQGPEFLTYFNYEAQQDKSGLPNDRFSAERPEGSISTLTIQRTEQRDSAMYRCASSLRGPQETQYFGPGTRLLVL.

This rearrangement joins TRBV20-1 to TRBJ2-7; there is no DNA to check the TCRdb D call of TRBD1. CDR3 size: 15 residues. CDR1 is DFQATT and CDR2 is SNEGSKA in the germline V gene (reference sequence). CDR3 residues: CSARDRDSLIYEQYF.

The chain couples TRBV12-3 or TRBV12-4 to TRBJ2-5. There are 13 residues in the CDR3. CDR3 residues: CASSLGIEETQYF.

This chain's CDR3 is CATSDPHRGPNTGELFF. This sequence joins TRBV24-1 and TRBJ2-2; TCRdb selects TRBD1, and the lack of DNA leaves this call unchecked. The CDR3 loop spans 17 amino acids. The germline V gene encodes CDR1 KGHDR and CDR2 SFDVKD.

The chain carries TRBV13 and TRBJ2-2; TCRdb names TRBD1, which stays unverified in the absence of DNA. Germline V gene lookup returns CDR1 PRHDT and CDR2 FYEKMQ (reference sequence). This CDR3 is built from 16 residues. CDR3: CASSLGDRANTGELFF.

This sequence joins TRBV5-5 and TRBJ1-5; TCRdb's D gene call, TRBD1, goes unchecked for lack of DNA. Germline CDR1 and CDR2: SGHKS and YYEKEE (reference sequence). There are 14 residues in the CDR3. This CDR3 reads CASSLEGVDQPQHF.

The CDR3: CASSLVRGANYGYTF. The V call is TRBV28, the J call TRBJ1-2; TCRdb lists TRBD1, though no DNA is available to test this call. Germline loops: CDR1 MDHEN, CDR2 SYDVKM. This CDR3 has 15 residues.

The J gene is TRBJ2-1, the V gene TRBV5-1; TCRdb gives TRBD2 as the D gene, but with no DNA this cannot be confirmed. CDR1 is SGHRS, CDR2 YFSETQ, per germline. This CDR3 is built from 11 residues. CDR3: CASSNRDSQFF.